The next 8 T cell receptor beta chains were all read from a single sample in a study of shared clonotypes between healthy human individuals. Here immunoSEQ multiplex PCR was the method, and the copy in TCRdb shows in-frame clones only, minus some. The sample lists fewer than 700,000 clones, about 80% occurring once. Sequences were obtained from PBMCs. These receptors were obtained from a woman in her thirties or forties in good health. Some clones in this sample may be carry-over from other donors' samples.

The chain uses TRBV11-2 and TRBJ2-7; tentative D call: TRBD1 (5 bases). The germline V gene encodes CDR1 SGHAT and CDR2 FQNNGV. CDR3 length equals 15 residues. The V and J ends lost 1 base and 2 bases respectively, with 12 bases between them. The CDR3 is CASSLGYDRTYEQYF. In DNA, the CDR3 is TGTGCCAGCAGCTTAGGTTACGACAGAACCTACGAGCAGTACTTC.

This CDR3 is CASGSGLNTGELFF. The CDR3 nucleotides read TGTGCCAGCGGGAGCGGTTTGAACACCGGGGAGCTGTTTTTT. The rearrangement links TRBV7-3 to TRBJ2-2; D perhaps matches TRBD2 (5 bases). CDR3 length equals 14 residues. CDR1 and CDR2 (germline): SGHTA, FQGTGA. V lost 8 bases and J 1 base, leaving 11 bases between the germline ends. Using reference TRBV7-3 and TRBJ2-2 for the parts outside the CDR3, the full variable domain is GAGVSQTPSNKVTEKGKYVELRCDPISGHTALYWYRQSLGQGPEFLIYFQGTGAADDSGLPNDRFFAVRPEGSVSTLKIQRTERGDSAVYLCASGSGLNTGELFFGEGSRLTVL.

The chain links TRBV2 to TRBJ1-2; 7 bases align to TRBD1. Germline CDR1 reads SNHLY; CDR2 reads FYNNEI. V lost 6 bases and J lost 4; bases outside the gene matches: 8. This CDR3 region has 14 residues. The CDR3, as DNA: TGTGCCAGCAGGGATCGGACAGGACCCTATGGCTACACCTTC. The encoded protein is CASRDRTGPYGYTF.

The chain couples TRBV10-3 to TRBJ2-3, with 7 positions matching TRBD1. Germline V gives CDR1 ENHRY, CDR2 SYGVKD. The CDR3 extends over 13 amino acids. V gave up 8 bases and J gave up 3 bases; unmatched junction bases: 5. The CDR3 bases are TGTGCCATCGAAGACAGGGAGACAGATACGCAGTATTTT. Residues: CAIEDRETDTQYF.

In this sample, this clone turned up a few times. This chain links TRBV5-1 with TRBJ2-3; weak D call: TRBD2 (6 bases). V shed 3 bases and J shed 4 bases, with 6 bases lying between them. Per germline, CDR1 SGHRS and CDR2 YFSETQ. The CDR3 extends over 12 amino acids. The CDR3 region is CASSSGADTQYF. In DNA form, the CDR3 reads TGCGCCAGCAGCTCGGGGGCAGATACGCAGTATTTT.

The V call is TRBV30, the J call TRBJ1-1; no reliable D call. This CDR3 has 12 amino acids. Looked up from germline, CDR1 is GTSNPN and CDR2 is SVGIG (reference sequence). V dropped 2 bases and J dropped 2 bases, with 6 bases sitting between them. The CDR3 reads CAWSRANTEAFF. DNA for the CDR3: TGTGCCTGGAGTCGGGCTAACACTGAAGCTTTCTTT. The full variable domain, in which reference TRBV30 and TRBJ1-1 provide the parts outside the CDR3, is SQTIHQWPATLVQPVGSPLSLECTVEGTSNPNLYWYRQAAGRGLQLLFYSVGIGQISSEVPQNLSASRPQDRQFILSSKKLLLSDSGFYLCAWSRANTEAFFGQGTRLTVV.

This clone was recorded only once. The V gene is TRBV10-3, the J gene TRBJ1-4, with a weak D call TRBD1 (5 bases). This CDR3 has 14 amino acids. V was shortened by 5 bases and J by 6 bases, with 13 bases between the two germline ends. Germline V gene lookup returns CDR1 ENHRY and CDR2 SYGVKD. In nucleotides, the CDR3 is TGTGCCATCAGTAACGGGGGTCACGATGAAAAACTGTTTTTT. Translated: CAISNGGHDEKLFF.

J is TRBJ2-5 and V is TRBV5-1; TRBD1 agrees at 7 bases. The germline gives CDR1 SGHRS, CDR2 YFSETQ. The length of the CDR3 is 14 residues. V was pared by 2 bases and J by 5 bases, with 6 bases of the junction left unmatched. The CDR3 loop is CASSLDRARETQYF. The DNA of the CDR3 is TGCGCCAGCAGCTTAGACAGGGCTAGGGAGACCCAGTACTTC.